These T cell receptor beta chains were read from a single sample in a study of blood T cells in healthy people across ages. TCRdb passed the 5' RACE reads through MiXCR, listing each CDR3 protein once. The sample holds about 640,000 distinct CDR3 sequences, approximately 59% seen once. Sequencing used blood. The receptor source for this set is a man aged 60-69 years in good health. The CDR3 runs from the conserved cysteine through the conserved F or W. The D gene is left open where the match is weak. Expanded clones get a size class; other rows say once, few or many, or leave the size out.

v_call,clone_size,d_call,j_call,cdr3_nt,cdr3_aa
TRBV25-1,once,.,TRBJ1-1,TGTGCCAGCAGCGAACGCTCCACTGGGTACACTGAAGCTTTCTTT,CASSERSTGYTEAFF
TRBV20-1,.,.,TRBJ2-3,TGCAGTGCTGGCGGTGGGCATGACATGGCAGATACGCAGTATTTT,CSAGGGHDMADTQYF
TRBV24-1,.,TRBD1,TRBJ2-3,TGTGCCACCAGTGATTCCGGGACAGGGGCAGATACGCAGTATTTT,CATSDSGTGADTQYF
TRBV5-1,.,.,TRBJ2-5,TGCGCCAGCGGCATGTCAGGGGATGGGGAGACCCAGTACTTC,CASGMSGDGETQYF
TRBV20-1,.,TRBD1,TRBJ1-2,TGCAGTGCTAGCGGGACAGGGGGGACCGTTAACTATGGCTACACCTTC,CSASGTGGTVNYGYTF
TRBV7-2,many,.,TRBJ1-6,TGTGCCAGCAGCTCAGACGGTTCACCCCTCCACTTT,CASSSDGSPLHF
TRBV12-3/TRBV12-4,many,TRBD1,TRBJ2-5,TGTGCCAGCAGTCGACAGGGCGGGGAGACCCAGTACTTC,CASSRQGGETQYF
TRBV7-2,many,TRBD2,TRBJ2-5,TGTGCCAGCAGCTCGCGGGGGAACCAAGAGACCCAGTACTTC,CASSSRGNQETQYF
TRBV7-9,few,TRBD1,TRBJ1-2,TGTGCCAGCAGCTTCGGACAGGGAAGAGGATATGGCTACACCTTC,CASSFGQGRGYGYTF
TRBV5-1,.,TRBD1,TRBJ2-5,TGCGCCAGCAGCTTGGGGGACAGGGAGATTGGGGAGACCCAGTACTTC,CASSLGDREIGETQYF
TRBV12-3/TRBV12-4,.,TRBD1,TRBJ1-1,TGTGCCAGCAGTAGGACAGGGTACACTGAAGCTTTCTTT,CASSRTGYTEAFF
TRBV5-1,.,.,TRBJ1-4,TGCGCCAGCAGCTTGGAGGGGAATGAAAAACTGTTTTTT,CASSLEGNEKLFF
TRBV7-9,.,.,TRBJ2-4,TGTGCCAGCAGCAAGGACAGGTTCTCGGGGAGGAACATTCAGTACTTC,CASSKDRFSGRNIQYF
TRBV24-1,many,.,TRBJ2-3,TGTGCCACCGCAGGTGCAGGGGGCACAGATACGCAGTATTTT,CATAGAGGTDTQYF
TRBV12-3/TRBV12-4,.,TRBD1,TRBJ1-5,TGTGCCAGCAGTTTCAGCGACAGGGGATATCAGCCCCAGCATTTT,CASSFSDRGYQPQHF
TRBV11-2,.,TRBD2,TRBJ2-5,TGTGCCAGCAGCTTAGTCGGACTAGCGGGGGGTATAGAGACCCAGTACTTC,CASSLVGLAGGIETQYF
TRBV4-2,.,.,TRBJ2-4,TGTGCCAGCAGCCAAGATTTGAGGGGAGACAAAAACATTCAGTACTTC,CASSQDLRGDKNIQYF
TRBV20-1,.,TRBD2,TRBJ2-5,TGCAGTGCTAGAGATGAGAAAGCGGGGGGGCCAGAGACCCAGTACTTC,CSARDEKAGGPETQYF
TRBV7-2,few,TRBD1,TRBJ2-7,TGTGCCAGCAGCCTAAGACAGGGGATCTCCTACGAGCAGTACTTC,CASSLRQGISYEQYF
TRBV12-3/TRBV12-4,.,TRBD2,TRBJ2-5,TGTGCCAGCAGCCCTGGTGGTAGCGGGGGGGCCTCGGAGACCCAGTACTTC,CASSPGGSGGASETQYF
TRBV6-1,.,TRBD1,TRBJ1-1,TGTGCCAGCATCCCGAACAAAGACAGGGGGACTGAAGCTTTCTTT,CASIPNKDRGTEAFF
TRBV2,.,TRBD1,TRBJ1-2,TGTGCCAGCAGTGCAGGGGGCCTTCCCTATGGCTACACCTTC,CASSAGGLPYGYTF